What follows are 6 T cell receptor beta chains derived from one specimen sequenced in a study of T-cell reconstitution after alpha-beta-depleted transplantation in children. Unique molecular identifiers were used in preparing the TCRbeta library. TCRdb redid the calling of the PCR reads with MiXCR, one entry per CDR3 protein. The profile shows around 190,000 distinct CDR3 sequences, about 7% of them singletons. Sample: PBMCs, taken before TCRalphabeta/CD19-depleted stem cell transplant. These receptors were collected from a boy aged 2 to 10 with acute lymphoblastic leukemia, due to receive a stem cell transplant.

This clonotype was counted ten times or more. This chain uses TRBV20-1 with TRBJ2-3; D possibly uses TRBD1 or TRBD2 (5 bases each). Germline values: CDR1 DFQATT, CDR2 SNEGSKA (reference sequence). CDR3 length: 14 residues. V was cut by 3 bases and J by 1 base, with 11 bases left in between. The CDR3: CSASIRDRTDTQYF. The CDR3 bases are TGCAGTGCTAGTATCCGGGACCGCACAGATACGCAGTATTTT.

This clonotype was recorded many times. This chain uses TRBV24-1 with TRBJ1-1; no definite D call. The germline V gene has CDR1 KGHDR and CDR2 SFDVKD. V was cut by 10 bases and J by 5 bases, with 13 bases left in between. This CDR3 contains 12 residues. CDR3 loop: CATQDSGTEAFF. The DNA for the CDR3 is TGTGCCACTCAAGATAGTGGAACTGAAGCTTTCTTT.

This clonotype came up many times. The CDR3 loop is CSVAGVRNVDTEAFF. Written as DNA, the CDR3 is TGCAGCGTCGCAGGGGTCAGGAACGTTGACACTGAAGCTTTCTTT. J is TRBJ1-1 and V is TRBV29-1; D possibly corresponds to TRBD1 (6 bases). Germline V gives CDR1 SQVTM, CDR2 ANQGSEA. The CDR3 extends over 15 amino acids. The germline V and J ends were trimmed by 6 bases and 3 bases, with 20 bases remaining between them.

This clonotype occurred a few times. The chain employs TRBV13 and TRBJ2-1; D unresolved. The CDR3 consists of 15 residues. From germline, CDR1 is PRHDT and CDR2 FYEKMQ (reference sequence). The V gene lost 6 bases and the J gene lost 6 bases, with 18 bases spanning the gap. CDR3 sequence reads: CASSPPETRGNEQFF. DNA of the CDR3: TGTGCCAGCAGTCCCCCCGAGACAAGAGGCAATGAGCAGTTCTTC.

This clonotype was seen at least ten times. The CDR3 DNA is TGTGCCAGCAGTTTACCTACCGGGACTAGGGATGGAGAGACCCAGTACTTC. This codes for CASSLPTGTRDGETQYF. V and J are TRBV12-3 or TRBV12-4 and TRBJ2-5; TRBD2 matches at 8 bases. V lost 2 bases, J lost 4 bases, and 12 bases stayed unmatched. The CDR3 spans 17 residues.

This clonotype has at least ten counts. The chain joins TRBV6-1 to TRBJ2-3, with a possible D match to TRBD2 (6 bases). V lost 2 bases to trimming and J lost 1 base, with 10 bases between them. This CDR3 has 15 residues. Germline loops: CDR1 MNHNS, CDR2 SASEGT. The CDR3 DNA reads TGTGCCAGCAGTGAATATAGCGGAGGCACAGATACGCAGTATTTT. It specifies CASSEYSGGTDTQYF.